This T cell receptor (beta chain) emerged from a study of blood T cell repertoires in COVID-19. Study background: T cells, B-cell-depleted T cells, or PBMCs supplied cDNA or gDNA.

Across 20 to 25 US areas, participants ranged in age from 18 to 89 years. Donors were grouped by their self-reported clinical history. V was pared by 5 bases and J by 4 bases, with 13 bases of the junction left unmatched. From germline, CDR1 is SGHTA and CDR2 FQGTGA. The CDR3 consists of 17 residues. TCRdb's copy holds only in-frame clones and misses some; the assay was immunoSEQ multiplex PCR. The table shows nearly 400,000 clones, with around nine tenths occurring only once. This clonotype was obtained from a young woman who had recovered from COVID-19. Material for sequencing was PBMCs or T cells enriched from blood (not recorded which). The gene calls are TRBV7-3 and TRBJ2-3; TRBD1 matches 9 bases. The CDR3, as DNA: TGTGCCAGCAGCCGGGACAGGGTTAACGTACAAGCAGATACGCAGTATTTT. As protein: CASSRDRVNVQADTQYF.